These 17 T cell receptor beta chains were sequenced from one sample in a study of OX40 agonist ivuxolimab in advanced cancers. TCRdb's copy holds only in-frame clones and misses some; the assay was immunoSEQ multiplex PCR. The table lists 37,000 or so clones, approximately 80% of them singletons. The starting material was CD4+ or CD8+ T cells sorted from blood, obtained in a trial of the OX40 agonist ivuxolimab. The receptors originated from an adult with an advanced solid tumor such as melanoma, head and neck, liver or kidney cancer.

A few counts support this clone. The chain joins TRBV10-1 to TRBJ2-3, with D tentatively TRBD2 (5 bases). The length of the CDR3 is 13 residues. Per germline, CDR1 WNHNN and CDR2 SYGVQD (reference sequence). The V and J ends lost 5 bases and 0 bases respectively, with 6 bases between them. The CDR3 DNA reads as TGCGCCAGCAGTAGCGGTAGCACAGATACGCAGTATTTT. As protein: CASSSGSTDTQYF.

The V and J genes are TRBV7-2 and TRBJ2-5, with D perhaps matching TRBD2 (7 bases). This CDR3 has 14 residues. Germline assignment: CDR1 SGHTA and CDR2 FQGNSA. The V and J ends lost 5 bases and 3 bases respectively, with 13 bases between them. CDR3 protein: CASSRGGAEETQYF. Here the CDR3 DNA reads TGTGCCAGCAGCCGAGGGGGGGCAGAAGAGACCCAGTACTTC.

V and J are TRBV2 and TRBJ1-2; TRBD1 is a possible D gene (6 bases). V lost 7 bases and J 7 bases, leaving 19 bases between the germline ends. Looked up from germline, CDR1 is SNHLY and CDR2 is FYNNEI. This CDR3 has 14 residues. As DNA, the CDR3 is TGTGCCAGCAACCCAGAGGCAGGGGCATTTGGCTACACCTTC. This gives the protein CASNPEAGAFGYTF.

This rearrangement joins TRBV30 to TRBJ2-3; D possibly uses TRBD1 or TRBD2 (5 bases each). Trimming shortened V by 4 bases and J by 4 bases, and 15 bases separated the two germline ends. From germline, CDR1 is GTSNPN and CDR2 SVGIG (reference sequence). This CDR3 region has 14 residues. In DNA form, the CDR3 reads TGTGCCTGGAAGCCAGGGCCGGGGTCAGATACGCAGTATTTT. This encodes CAWKPGPGSDTQYF.

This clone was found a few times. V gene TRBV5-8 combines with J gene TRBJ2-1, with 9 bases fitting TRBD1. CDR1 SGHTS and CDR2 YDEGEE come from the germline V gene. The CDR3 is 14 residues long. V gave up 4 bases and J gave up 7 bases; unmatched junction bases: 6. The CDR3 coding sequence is TGTGCCAGCAGCCAAGGACAGGGGAGAAATGAGCAGTTCTTC. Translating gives CASSQGQGRNEQFF. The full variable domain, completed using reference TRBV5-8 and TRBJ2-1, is EAGVTQSPTHLIKTRGQQATLRCSPISGHTSVYWYQQALGLGLQFLLWYDEGEERNRGNFPPRFSGRQFPNYSSELNVNALELEDSALYLCASSQGQGRNEQFFGPGTRLTVL.

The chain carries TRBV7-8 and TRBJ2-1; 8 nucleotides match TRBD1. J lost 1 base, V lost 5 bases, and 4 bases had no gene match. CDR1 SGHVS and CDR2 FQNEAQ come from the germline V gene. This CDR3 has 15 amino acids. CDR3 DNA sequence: TGTGCCAGCAGCACCGGGACAGGATCCTACAATGAGCAGTTCTTC. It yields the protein CASSTGTGSYNEQFF.

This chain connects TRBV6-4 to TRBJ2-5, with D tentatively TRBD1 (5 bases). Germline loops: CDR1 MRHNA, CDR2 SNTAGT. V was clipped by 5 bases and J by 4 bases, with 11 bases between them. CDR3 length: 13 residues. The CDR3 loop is CASSLDTGETQYF. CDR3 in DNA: TGTGCCAGCAGTCTCGACACAGGAGAGACCCAGTACTTC.

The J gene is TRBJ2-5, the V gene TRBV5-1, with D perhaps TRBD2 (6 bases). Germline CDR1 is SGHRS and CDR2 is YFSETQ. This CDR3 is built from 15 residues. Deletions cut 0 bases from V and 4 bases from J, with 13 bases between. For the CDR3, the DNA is TGCGCCAGCAGCTTGGCCCAGGGAGGAGGAGAGACCCAGTACTTC. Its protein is CASSLAQGGGETQYF.

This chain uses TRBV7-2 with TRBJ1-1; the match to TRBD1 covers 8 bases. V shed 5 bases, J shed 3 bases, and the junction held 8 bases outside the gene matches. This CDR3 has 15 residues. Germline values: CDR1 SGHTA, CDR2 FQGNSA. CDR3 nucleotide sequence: TGTGCCAGCAGCCAGCAGGGGGCGTGGGACACTGAAGCTTTCTTT. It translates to CASSQQGAWDTEAFF. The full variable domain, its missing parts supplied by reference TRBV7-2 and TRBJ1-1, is GAGVSQSPSNKVTEKGKDVELRCDPISGHTALYWYRQSLGQGLEFLIYFQGNSAPDKSGLPSDRFSAERTGGSVSTLTIQRTQQEDSAVYLCASSQQGAWDTEAFFGQGTRLTVV.

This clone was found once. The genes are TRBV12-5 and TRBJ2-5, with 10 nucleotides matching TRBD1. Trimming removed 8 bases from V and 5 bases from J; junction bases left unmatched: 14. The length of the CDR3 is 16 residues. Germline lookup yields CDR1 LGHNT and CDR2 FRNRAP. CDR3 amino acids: CASRPVGTGDFETQYF. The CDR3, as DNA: TGTGCTAGTAGACCCGTGGGGACAGGGGATTTCGAGACCCAGTACTTC.

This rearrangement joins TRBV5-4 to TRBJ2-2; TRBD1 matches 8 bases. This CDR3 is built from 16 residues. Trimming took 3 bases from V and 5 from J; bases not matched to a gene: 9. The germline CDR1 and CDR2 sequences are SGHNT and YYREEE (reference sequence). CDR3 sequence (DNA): TGTGCCAGCAGCTCAAACAGGGGGGCGAGGACCGGGGAGCTGTTTTTT. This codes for CASSSNRGARTGELFF.

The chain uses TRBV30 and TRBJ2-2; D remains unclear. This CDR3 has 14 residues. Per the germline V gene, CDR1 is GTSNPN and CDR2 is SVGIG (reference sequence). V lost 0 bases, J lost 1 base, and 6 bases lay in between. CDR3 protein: CAWSVPENTGELFF. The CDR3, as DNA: TGTGCCTGGAGTGTACCAGAGAACACCGGGGAGCTGTTTTTT.

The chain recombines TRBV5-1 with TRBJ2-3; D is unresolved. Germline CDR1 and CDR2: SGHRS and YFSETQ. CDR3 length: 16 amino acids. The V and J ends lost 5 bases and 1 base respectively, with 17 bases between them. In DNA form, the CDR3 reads TGCGCCAGCAGTGGTACCCCGGACCGACGCACAGATACGCAGTATTTT. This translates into CASSGTPDRRTDTQYF.

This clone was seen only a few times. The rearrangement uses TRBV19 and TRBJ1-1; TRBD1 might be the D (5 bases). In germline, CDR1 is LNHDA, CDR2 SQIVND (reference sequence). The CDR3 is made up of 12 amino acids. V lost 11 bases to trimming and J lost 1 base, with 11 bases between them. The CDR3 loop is CAPRGANTEAFF. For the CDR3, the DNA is TGTGCCCCCCGAGGGGCGAACACTGAAGCTTTCTTT.

The CDR3 nucleotides read TGCGCCAGCCGACAGGGGGCGCGGGAAAAACTGTTTTTT. Translating gives CASRQGAREKLFF. This chain joins TRBV10-1 and TRBJ1-4, with TRBD1 matching over 10 bases. Germline V gives CDR1 WNHNN, CDR2 SYGVQD (reference sequence). V shed 8 bases, J shed 8 bases, and the junction held 5 bases outside the gene matches. CDR3 size: 13 residues.

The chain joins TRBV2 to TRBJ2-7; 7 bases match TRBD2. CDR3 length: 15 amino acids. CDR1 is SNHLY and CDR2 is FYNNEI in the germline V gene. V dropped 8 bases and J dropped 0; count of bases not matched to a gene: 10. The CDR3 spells CASGRDGGSSYEQYF. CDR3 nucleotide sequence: TGTGCCAGCGGCAGGGACGGGGGGAGCTCCTACGAGCAGTACTTC.

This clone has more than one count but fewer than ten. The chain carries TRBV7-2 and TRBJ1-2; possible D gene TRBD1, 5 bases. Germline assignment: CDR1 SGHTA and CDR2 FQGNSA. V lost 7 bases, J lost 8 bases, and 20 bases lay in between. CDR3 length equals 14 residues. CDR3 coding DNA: TGTGCCAGCACCACAGGAGGGGCCGATTGGGGCTACACCTTC. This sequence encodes CASTTGGADWGYTF.